The 2 T cell receptor beta chains in this list originate from one sample, sequenced in a study of cytomegalovirus exposure and HLA in healthy donors. The study ran its PCR with 60 Vbeta and 13 Jbeta primers. Only in-frame clones appear in the TCRdb table, and some are missing; sequencing was by immunoSEQ multiplex PCR. The sample includes about 110,000 clones, roughly 78% of them seen just once. What was sequenced was PBMCs. The receptors here all came from a woman aged 30 to 39 in good health and CMV-seronegative.

This clone was recorded a few times. The V gene is TRBV7-2, the J gene TRBJ2-5, with 9 bases aligning to TRBD2. CDR3 length equals 16 residues. V lost 5 bases and J lost 3; bases outside the gene matches: 10. Germline V lookup: CDR1 SGHTA, CDR2 FQGNSA. The CDR3 here is CASSREGVAGEETQYF. DNA of the CDR3: TGTGCCAGCAGCCGAGAGGGGGTAGCGGGGGAAGAGACCCAGTACTTC. Full variable domain (remainder filled in from reference TRBV7-2 and TRBJ2-5): GAGVSQSPSNKVTEKGKDVELRCDPISGHTALYWYRQSLGQGLEFLIYFQGNSAPDKSGLPSDRFSAERTGGSVSTLTIQRTQQEDSAVYLCASSREGVAGEETQYFGPGTRLLVL.

Only a few counts were recorded for this clone. The J gene is TRBJ2-6, the V gene TRBV7-8; TRBD2 agrees at 9 bases. From germline, CDR1 is SGHVS and CDR2 FQNEAQ. V gave up 1 base and J gave up 0 bases; unmatched junction bases: 4. The CDR3 totals 18 residues. DNA of the CDR3: TGTGCCAGCAGCTTAGTACTAGCGGGCCTCTCTGGGGCCAACGTCCTGACTTTC. Its translation: CASSLVLAGLSGANVLTF.